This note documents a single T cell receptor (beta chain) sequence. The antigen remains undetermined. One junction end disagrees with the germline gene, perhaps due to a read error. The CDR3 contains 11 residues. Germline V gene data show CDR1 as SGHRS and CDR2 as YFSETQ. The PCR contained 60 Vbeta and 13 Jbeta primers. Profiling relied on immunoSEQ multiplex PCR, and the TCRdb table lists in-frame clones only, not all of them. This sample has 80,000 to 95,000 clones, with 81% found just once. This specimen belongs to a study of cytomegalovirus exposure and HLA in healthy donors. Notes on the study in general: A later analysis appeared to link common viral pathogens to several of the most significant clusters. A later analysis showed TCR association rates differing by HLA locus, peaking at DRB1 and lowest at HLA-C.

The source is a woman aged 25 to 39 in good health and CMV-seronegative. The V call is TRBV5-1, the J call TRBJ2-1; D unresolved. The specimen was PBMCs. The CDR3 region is CASSFGYEQLF. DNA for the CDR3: TGCGCCAGCAGCTTCGGGTATGAGCAGCTCTTC.